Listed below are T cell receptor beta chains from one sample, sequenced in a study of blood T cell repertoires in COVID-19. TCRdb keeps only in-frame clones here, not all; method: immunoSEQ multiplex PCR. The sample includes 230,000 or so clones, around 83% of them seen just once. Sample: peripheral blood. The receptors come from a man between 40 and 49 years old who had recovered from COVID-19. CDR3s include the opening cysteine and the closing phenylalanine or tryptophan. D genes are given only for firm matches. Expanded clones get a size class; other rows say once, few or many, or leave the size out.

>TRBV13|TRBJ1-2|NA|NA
TGTGCCAGCAGTCAGGAGGCAGGACCGCACTATGGCTACACCTTC
CASSQEAGPHYGYTF
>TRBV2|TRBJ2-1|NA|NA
TGTGCCAGCAGTGTAAGGGGCCGCGGGGCCGATGAGCAGTTCTTC
CASSVRGRGADEQFF
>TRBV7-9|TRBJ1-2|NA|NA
TGTGCCAGCAGCCGGGAGGGGAGGGGTGGCTACACCTTC
CASSREGRGGYTF
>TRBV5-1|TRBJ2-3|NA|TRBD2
TGCGCCAGCAGCAGACTAGCGGAGGGGGGAGATACGCAGTATTTT
CASSRLAEGGDTQYF
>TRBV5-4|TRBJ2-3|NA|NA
TGTGCCAGCTCCCTCGACTCGGGAAGTACGCAGTATTTT
CASSLDSGSTQYF
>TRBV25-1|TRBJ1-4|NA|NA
TGTGCCAGCGGGGGATCGGACAGACTTAATGAAAAACTGTTTTTT
CASGGSDRLNEKLFF
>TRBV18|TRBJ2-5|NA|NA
TGTGCCAGCTCACCAAAGACAGGCCAAGAGACCCAGTACTTC
CASSPKTGQETQYF
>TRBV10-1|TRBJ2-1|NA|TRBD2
TGCGCCAGCAGTCCGGGTAGGGCGGGAGACTACAATGAGCAGTTCTTC
CASSPGRAGDYNEQFF
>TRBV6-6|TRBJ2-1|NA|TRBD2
TGTGCCAGCATGGCTAGCGGCTTCAGCTCCTACAATGAGCAGTTCTTC
CASMASGFSSYNEQFF
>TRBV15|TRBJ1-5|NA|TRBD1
TGTGCCACCAGCATCAATGACAGGGGGCGCCGCAATCAGCCCCAGCATTTT
CATSINDRGRRNQPQHF
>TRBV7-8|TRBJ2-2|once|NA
TGTGCCAGCAGCTTAGCGGGGGGGCGGGCGGGGAGAGTAGGGGAGCTGTTTTTT
CASSLAGGRAGRVGELFF
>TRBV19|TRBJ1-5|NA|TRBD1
TGTGCCAGTAGCAGGGACAGGGATCAGCCCCAGCATTTT
CASSRDRDQPQHF
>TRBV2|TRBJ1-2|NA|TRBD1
TGTGCCAGCAGGGCGGACAGGGCGATCAACTATGGCTACACCTTC
CASRADRAINYGYTF
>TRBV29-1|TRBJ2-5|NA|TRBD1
TGCAGCGTTGAAAGGGGGCGCGGGGAGACCCAGTACTTC
CSVERGRGETQYF
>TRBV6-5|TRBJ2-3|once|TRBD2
TGTGCCACCCAGCCCGGCGGGAGAACAGATACGCAGTATTTT
CATQPGGRTDTQYF
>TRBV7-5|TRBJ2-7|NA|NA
TGTGTCACAAACCCGGGACAGGGGGCCTACGAGCAGTACTTC
CVTNPGQGAYEQYF
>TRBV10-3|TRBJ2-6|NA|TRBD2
TGTGCCATCACGGCGGGGGTTGGAACTGGGGCCAACGTCCTGACTTTC
CAITAGVGTGANVLTF
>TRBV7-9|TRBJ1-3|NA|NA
TGTGCCAGCAGCTATTTCGACAGGGGAAACACCATATATTTT
CASSYFDRGNTIYF
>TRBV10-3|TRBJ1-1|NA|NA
TGTGCCATCAAAGGCAACACTTGGGAGACTGAAGCTTTCTTT
CAIKGNTWETEAFF
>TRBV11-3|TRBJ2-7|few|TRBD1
TGTGCCAGCAGCCAGGACAGGGAATACGAGCAGTACTTC
CASSQDREYEQYF
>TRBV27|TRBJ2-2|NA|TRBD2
TGTGCCAGCACCCTAGCGGGAGGGCCCCGGGAGCTGTTTTTT
CASTLAGGPRELFF
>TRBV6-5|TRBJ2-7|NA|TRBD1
TGTGCCAGCAGTTACTCGGAGACAGGGGGCTACGAGCAGTACTTC
CASSYSETGGYEQYF
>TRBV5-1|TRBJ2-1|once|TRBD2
TGCGCCAGCAGCCTGGAGGGACTAGCGGAATACAATGAGCAGTTCTTC
CASSLEGLAEYNEQFF
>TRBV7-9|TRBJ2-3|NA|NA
TGTGCCAGCAGTTACGGGGGTTTAGATACGCAGTATTTT
CASSYGGLDTQYF
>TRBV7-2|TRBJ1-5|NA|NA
TGTGCCAGCAGCTTAGTGGAGGATCAGCCCCAGCATTTT
CASSLVEDQPQHF
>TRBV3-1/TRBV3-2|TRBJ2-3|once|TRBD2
TGTGCCAGCAGTCGTTGGACTAGCGGACAAGATACGCAGTATTTT
CASSRWTSGQDTQYF
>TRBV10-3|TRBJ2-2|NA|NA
TGTGCCATCAGTGAGCTGTCGGCGAACACCGGGGAGCTGTTTTTT
CAISELSANTGELFF
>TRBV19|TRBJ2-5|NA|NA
TGTGCCAGTAGTATAGATCTTCCTATGCGGGAGACCCAGTACTTC
CASSIDLPMRETQYF
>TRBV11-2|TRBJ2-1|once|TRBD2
TGTGCCAGCAGCTTAGCGGGACTAGCGGACAATGAGCAGTTCTTC
CASSLAGLADNEQFF
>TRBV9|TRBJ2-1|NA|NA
TGTGCCAGCAGCGTAGCGGGAGCGTACAATGAGCAGTTCTTC
CASSVAGAYNEQFF
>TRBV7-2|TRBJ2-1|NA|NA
TGTGCCAGCAGCTTTACCCGGTACAATGAGCAGTTCTTC
CASSFTRYNEQFF
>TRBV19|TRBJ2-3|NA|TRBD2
TGTGCCAGTAGTATCATGCCGGGACTAGCGGGAGCGGATACGCAGTATTTT
CASSIMPGLAGADTQYF